This is a list of T cell receptor beta chains from one sample in a study of CD8 T cells in ankylosing spondylitis. TCRdb itself ran the 5' RACE reads through MiXCR, one entry per CDR3 protein. The sample includes roughly 69,000 distinct CDR3 sequences, about 5% of them seen just once. Material for sequencing was blood, either unsorted or a sorted T cell fraction (not recorded which). These receptors were taken from a male donor with ankylosing spondylitis or in good health (not recorded which). CDR3s include the opening cysteine and the closing phenylalanine or tryptophan. A D gene is named only where the DNA matches it firmly. The listing skips clone size in some rows; elsewhere it reads once, few, many or a size class.

J gene,clone size,D gene,V gene,CDR3 DNA,CDR3 protein
TRBJ2-3,many,NA,TRBV6-5,TGTGCCAGCAGTTACTTGCCGGGCAAAGAGGGGACGCAGTATTTT,CASSYLPGKEGTQYF
TRBJ1-1,many,NA,TRBV27,TGTGCCAGCAGTTTTCGAGACAGGAACACTGAAGCTTTCTTT,CASSFRDRNTEAFF
TRBJ2-7,many,NA,TRBV5-1,TGCGCCAGCAGCTTGCAGCTGACCAGGGGTTCCGAGCAGTACTTC,CASSLQLTRGSEQYF
TRBJ1-6,NA,TRBD1,TRBV7-2,TGTGCCAGCAGCTTAGGGCAGGGGGCAGGTTCACCCCTCCACTTT,CASSLGQGAGSPLHF
TRBJ2-7,NA,TRBD1,TRBV12-3/TRBV12-4,TGTGCCAGCAGTTCCGTGGGACAGACCTACGAGCAGTACTTC,CASSSVGQTYEQYF
TRBJ1-1,many,NA,TRBV6-2/TRBV6-3,TGTGCCAGCAGAAGTTTTCGCATGTCCACTGAAGCTTTCTTT,CASRSFRMSTEAFF
TRBJ1-1,many,NA,TRBV7-8,TGTGCCAGCAGCTTAGATTGGACCCCTGTAAGAGGCACTGAAGCTTTCTTT,CASSLDWTPVRGTEAFF
TRBJ2-2,many,NA,TRBV4-3,TGCGCCAGCAGCCAGGGGGCCTACACCGGGGAGCTGTTTTTT,CASSQGAYTGELFF
TRBJ2-5,many,NA,TRBV30,TGTGCCTGGAGTGGCGGGGACCGGGAGACCCAGTACTTC,CAWSGGDRETQYF
TRBJ2-3,NA,NA,TRBV7-9,TGTGCCAGCAGGAAGGAGGGTTTGGCAGATACGCAGTATTTT,CASRKEGLADTQYF
TRBJ2-5,many,TRBD1,TRBV18,TGTGCCAGCTCACCGGAGCAGGGGGCGGAAGAGACCCAGTACTTC,CASSPEQGAEETQYF
TRBJ2-1,many,TRBD2,TRBV6-1,TGTGCCAGCAGGAAAGAAAGCGGGGCTGCCTACAATGAGCAGTTCTTC,CASRKESGAAYNEQFF
TRBJ1-1,many,NA,TRBV6-5,TGTGCCAGCAGTTTAACAACTTTGGTGACTGAAGCTTTCTTT,CASSLTTLVTEAFF
TRBJ2-1,many,NA,TRBV6-2/TRBV6-3,TGTGCCAGCAGACAGTACAATGAGCAGTTCTTC,CASRQYNEQFF
TRBJ1-4,many,TRBD1,TRBV6-5,TGTGCCAGCAGTTACTCCGGGACAGGGGGAGAAAAACTGTTTTTT,CASSYSGTGGEKLFF
TRBJ2-7,NA,NA,TRBV6-5,TGTGCCAGCAGCCCTCGGGGCGGATTCGAGCAGTACTTC,CASSPRGGFEQYF
TRBJ1-2,many,NA,TRBV3-1,TGTGCCAGCAGCCAAGATGGGGGCTCAGGAGGCTACACCTTC,CASSQDGGSGGYTF
TRBJ2-6,many,NA,TRBV5-1,TGCGCCAGCAGCTCCGAGGTAGGGGATCCTGGGGCCAACGTCCTGACTTTC,CASSSEVGDPGANVLTF
TRBJ1-1,many,TRBD1,TRBV10-3,TGTGCCATCAGGGCGGGACAGGGGGCTGAAGCTTTCTTT,CAIRAGQGAEAFF
TRBJ1-1,many,NA,TRBV5-1,TGCGCCAGCAGCTTGCAGACACAGGATAGAGCTTTCTTT,CASSLQTQDRAFF
TRBJ2-7,many,NA,TRBV3-1,TGTGCCAGCAGCTCGCTAGACGGATCCTACGAGCAGTACTTC,CASSSLDGSYEQYF
TRBJ1-1,many,NA,TRBV7-8,TGTGCCAGCAGCTTAGTTGGACTTCTGAACACTGAAGCTTTCTTT,CASSLVGLLNTEAFF
TRBJ1-2,many,NA,TRBV20-1,TGCAGTGCTAGAGATAGGGGTCGGGGCACCTTC,CSARDRGRGTF
TRBJ2-7,many,NA,TRBV7-8,TGTGCCAGCAGCTTAGGTCTTGGGAGCACCTACGAGCAGTACTTC,CASSLGLGSTYEQYF
TRBJ2-1,many,TRBD2,TRBV3-1,TGTGCCAGCGGGGACGAGCGGGGTAAATCATACAATGAGCAGTTCTTC,CASGDERGKSYNEQFF
TRBJ1-4,many,NA,TRBV6-5,TGTGCCAGCAGTGACAGACCGAATGAAAAACTGTTTTTT,CASSDRPNEKLFF
TRBJ1-5,many,NA,TRBV28,TGTGCCAGCCAAGGGGGAGGGCAGCCCCAGCATTTT,CASQGGGQPQHF
TRBJ1-5,many,NA,TRBV28,TGTGCCAGCACTACCCGGGGCAGGGGAGATCAGCCCCAGCATTTT,CASTTRGRGDQPQHF
TRBJ1-1,many,TRBD1,TRBV7-9,TGTGCCAGCAGCTTAAATCAGGGGGCGGCTGAAGCTTTCTTT,CASSLNQGAAEAFF
TRBJ1-1,many,TRBD1,TRBV2,TGTGCCAGCAGTGAGGGGGACAGATTGAACACTGAAGCTTTCTTT,CASSEGDRLNTEAFF
TRBJ1-4,many,NA,TRBV11-2,TGTGCCAGCAGCCCCCAAAGCGGGGTAAAACTGTTTTTT,CASSPQSGVKLFF
TRBJ1-1,many,NA,TRBV29-1,TGCAGCGTTGAAGTCGATCCCAGTAGGACTGAAGCTTTCTTT,CSVEVDPSRTEAFF
TRBJ2-7,many,NA,TRBV6-2/TRBV6-3,TGTGCCAGCAGGATATACAGGCATGGACTCCACGAGCAGTACTTC,CASRIYRHGLHEQYF
TRBJ2-5,many,TRBD2,TRBV12-3/TRBV12-4,TGTGCCAGCATCCAGGGCGGGGGGCAAGGGACCCAGTACTTC,CASIQGGGQGTQYF
TRBJ2-2,many,TRBD2,TRBV20-1,TGCAGTGCTAGACTAGCGGGGGCACAGAACACCGGGGAGCTGTTTTTT,CSARLAGAQNTGELFF
TRBJ2-7,many,TRBD1,TRBV5-1,TGCGCCAGCAGCTCGGGACAGCCCTACGAGCAGTACTTC,CASSSGQPYEQYF
TRBJ2-1,many,NA,TRBV12-3/TRBV12-4,TGTGCCAGCAGTCCCCCCCCCGGTGCGTACAATGAGCAGTTCTTC,CASSPPPGAYNEQFF
TRBJ1-6,many,NA,TRBV3-1,TGTGCCAGCAGCCAAGAGGGAGTTCGCCTCCACTTT,CASSQEGVRLHF
TRBJ1-1,many,NA,TRBV3-1,TGTGCCAGCCGCGATACGGGGGCGCACACTGAAGCTTTCTTT,CASRDTGAHTEAFF
TRBJ1-6,many,NA,TRBV6-1,TGTGCCAGCACCCGTGGGGCACTCTATAATTCACCCCTCCACTTT,CASTRGALYNSPLHF
TRBJ2-7,many,NA,TRBV7-3,TGTGCCAGCAGCCACGACGGGAAAGCTACGTTCTACGAGCAGTACTTC,CASSHDGKATFYEQYF
TRBJ2-7,many,NA,TRBV29-1,TGCAGCGTCGCCATTGGGGGAATGAGGTACGAGCAGTACTTC,CSVAIGGMRYEQYF
TRBJ2-3,many,NA,TRBV5-6,TGTGCCAGCGGGCTTAGCACAGATACGCAGTATTTT,CASGLSTDTQYF
TRBJ2-5,many,TRBD2,TRBV3-1,TGTGCCAGCGAGGGACTAGTGGAAGAGACCCAGTACTTC,CASEGLVEETQYF
TRBJ2-1,many,NA,TRBV3-1,TGTGCCAGCAGCCAAGGACCGCCCCCCTACAATGAGCAGTTCTTC,CASSQGPPPYNEQFF
TRBJ2-7,many,NA,TRBV14,TGTGCCAGCAGCCCGGGGGTCCCCTACGAGCAGTACTTC,CASSPGVPYEQYF
TRBJ2-5,many,TRBD2,TRBV27,TGTGCCAGTGGGAGCGGGGGCGTCCAAGAGACCCAGTACTTC,CASGSGGVQETQYF
TRBJ2-3,many,NA,TRBV6-1,TGTGCCAGCAGGGGGAACAGGGACACAGATACGCAGTATTTT,CASRGNRDTDTQYF
TRBJ2-5,many,NA,TRBV7-2,TGTGCCAGCAGCTCCTTACAAGAGACCCAGTACTTC,CASSSLQETQYF
TRBJ2-1,many,TRBD2,TRBV7-3,TGTGCCAGCAGCCCTCGACTAGCGGGTGTTGAGAATGAGCAGTTCTTC,CASSPRLAGVENEQFF
TRBJ1-2,many,TRBD1,TRBV11-2,TGTGCCAGCAGCGAAGGAGGGACAGGGGGCAACTATGGCTACACCTTC,CASSEGGTGGNYGYTF
TRBJ2-3,many,NA,TRBV5-1,TGCGCCAGCAGCTGGGACACCCCATACACAGATACGCAGTATTTT,CASSWDTPYTDTQYF
TRBJ2-3,many,NA,TRBV2,TGTGCCAGCAGTGGACAAGAGGGTACGCAGTATTTT,CASSGQEGTQYF
TRBJ2-1,many,TRBD2,TRBV9,TGTGCCAGCGGGGGACTAGAATCGAATGAGCAGTTCTTC,CASGGLESNEQFF
TRBJ2-3,many,NA,TRBV5-1,TGCGCCAGCAGCTTGAGGAGTGACACAGATACGCAGTATTTT,CASSLRSDTDTQYF
TRBJ2-5,many,TRBD2,TRBV4-1,TGCGCCAGCAGCCTTCTGAGTAGCGGGGGGCTAATGAAAACGGAGACCCAGTACTTC,CASSLLSSGGLMKTETQYF
TRBJ1-3,many,NA,TRBV18,TGTGCCAGCTCACCTACAGGGATCTCTGGAAACACCATATATTTT,CASSPTGISGNTIYF
TRBJ1-4,many,NA,TRBV5-1,TGCGCCAGCAGCTTGGTCGGGGTGGATCGGTTGGAAAAACTGTTTTTT,CASSLVGVDRLEKLFF
TRBJ2-2,many,TRBD1,TRBV20-1,TGCAGTGCTAGACGACAGGGGCTGAACACCGGGGAGCTGTTTTTT,CSARRQGLNTGELFF
TRBJ1-5,many,NA,TRBV20-1,TGCAGTGCTACGCAGGGTGGGCAGCCCCAGCATTTT,CSATQGGQPQHF